The 27 T cell receptor beta chains listed next were all sequenced from one sample in a study of blood T cells in healthy people across ages (dated by TCRdb to 2014 to 2015). Library method: 5' RACE. A second PCR of about 7 to 12 cycles was run with a J-beta primer mix and a sample-barcoded 5' primer. Starting from the raw public reads, TCRdb applied fastp trimming at Q25, assembled clones with MiXCR and retained in-frame beta chains. One record per CDR3 amino acid sequence lists the most common genes and DNA. Within this sample are approximately 2,000,000 distinct CDR3 sequences, with about two fifths of them counted one time only. The biggest ten clones account for roughly 23% of the sample. The sample consisted of blood. These receptors originate from a human donor in good health.

V gene TRBV19 combines with J gene TRBJ2-7; the D gene is possibly TRBD2 (6 bases). V shed 4 bases and J shed 10 bases, with 20 bases lying between them. CDR1 and CDR2 from the germline V gene are LNHDA and SQIVND (reference sequence). The CDR3 totals 14 residues. The CDR3: CASSTGGFGEAQYF. DNA for the CDR3: TGTGCCAGTAGTACTGGAGGTTTCGGGGAGGCCCAGTACTTC. The full variable domain, completed using reference TRBV19 and TRBJ2-7, is DGGITQSPKYLFRKEGQNVTLSCEQNLNHDAMYWYRQDPGQGLRLIYYSQIVNDFQKGDIAEGYSVSREKKESFPLTVTSAQKNPTAFYLCASSTGGFGEAQYFGPGTRLTVT.

The chain has TRBV7-2 and TRBJ1-1, with TRBD1 identical over 9 bases. The CDR3 is 13 amino acids. After removal of 4 bases from V and 10 bases from J, the junction contained 7 bases not matched to a gene. Germline values: CDR1 SGHTA, CDR2 FQGNSA. The CDR3 DNA follows: TGTGCCAGCAGCTGGGACAGGGTAGAACGAGCTTTCTTT. It yields the protein CASSWDRVERAFF.

The V gene is TRBV3-1, the J gene TRBJ2-1; TRBD2 matches at 9 bases. Germline V lookup: CDR1 LGHDT, CDR2 YNNKEL (reference sequence). After removal of 3 bases from V and 8 bases from J, the junction contained 11 bases not matched to a gene. The CDR3 length is 16 residues. CDR3 nucleotides: TGTGCCAGCAGCCAGGTCCTAGCGGGGACCGGGGATGAGCAGTTCTTC. As protein: CASSQVLAGTGDEQFF.

A few counts support this clonotype. The chain carries TRBV7-2 and TRBJ2-5; 8 bases are shared with TRBD2. Gene TRBJ2-7 matches the end of the DNA better, so the J call may be wrong. The length of the CDR3 is 15 residues. Germline V CDR1 and CDR2: SGHTA, FQGNSA. The CDR3: CASSQGERGHGEQYF. In DNA, the CDR3 is TGTGCCAGCAGCCAAGGGGAGCGGGGGCATGGCGAGCAGTACTTC.

This clonotype has more than one count but fewer than ten. This sequence joins TRBV7-6 and TRBJ2-1; TRBD1 agrees at 9 bases. CDR3 length: 15 residues. J lost 2 bases, V lost 5 bases, and 4 bases had no gene match. Looked up from germline, CDR1 is SGHVS and CDR2 is FNYEAQ. The CDR3 DNA is TGTGCCAGCAGCACTACAGGGGGCGCCTACAATGAGCAGTTCTTC. Amino acids: CASSTTGGAYNEQFF.

This chain links TRBV29-1 with TRBJ2-7, with D perhaps TRBD1 (5 bases). The CDR3 has 11 amino acids. Germline-derived CDR1 and CDR2 are SQVTM and ANQGSEA. CDR3 residues: CGVGASYEQYV. DNA of the CDR3: TGCGGCGTTGGGGCCTCCTACGAGCAGTACGTC.

The chain has TRBV5-5 and TRBJ2-1, with D perhaps matching TRBD1 (5 bases). Germline values: CDR1 SGHKS, CDR2 YYEKEE (reference sequence). The CDR3 has 15 residues. Trimming pared 4 bases from V and 1 base from J, leaving 12 bases between. In DNA, the CDR3 is TGTGCCAGCAGCCTCTTGACAGTTTCCTACAATGAGCAGTTCTTC. It codes for CASSLLTVSYNEQFF. Full variable domain (remainder filled in from reference TRBV5-5 and TRBJ2-1): DAGVTQSPTHLIKTRGQQVTLRCSPISGHKSVSWYQQVLGQGPQFIFQYYEKEERGRGNFPDRFSARQFPNYSSELNVNALLLGDSALYLCASSLLTVSYNEQFFGPGTRLTVL.

This clonotype was observed a handful of times. This chain joins TRBV20-1 and TRBJ2-3; tentative D call: TRBD2 (6 bases). V lost 3 bases and J 4 bases, leaving 20 bases between the germline ends. The germline gives CDR1 DFQATT, CDR2 SNEGSKA (reference sequence). This CDR3 is 16 amino acids long. CDR3 bases: TGCAGTGCTAGTTCGACCGTCCGGGACTCATCAGATACGCAGTATTTT. This sequence encodes CSASSTVRDSSDTQYF.

This clonotype appeared many times. The CDR3: CASSSGPPTQYF. The CDR3 nucleotides are TGTGCCAGCAGTTCGGGACCCCCCACCCAGTACTTC. The J gene is TRBJ2-5, the V gene TRBV28; the D gene could be TRBD1 or TRBD2 (5 bases each). The CDR3 has 12 amino acids. Trimming took off 4 bases at V and 8 bases at J, with 11 bases between the two ends. Germline CDR1 reads MDHEN; CDR2 reads SYDVKM.

This clonotype was recorded a few times. The chain carries TRBV10-3 and TRBJ1-2; 9 bases fit TRBD1. After removal of 7 bases from V and 5 bases from J, the junction contained 14 bases not matched to a gene. This CDR3 region has 16 residues. Germline assignment: CDR1 ENHRY and CDR2 SYGVKD. In DNA, the CDR3 is TGTGCCATCAACCGAATTACAGGGGGCGAGATATATGGCTACACCTTC. It translates to CAINRITGGEIYGYTF.

This clonotype was observed a handful of times. The V call is TRBV5-1, the J call TRBJ2-1; possibly TRBD2 for D (7 bases). The germline V and J ends were trimmed by 3 bases and 4 bases, with 11 bases remaining between them. The CDR3 spans 14 residues. Germline V CDR1 and CDR2: SGHRS, YFSETQ. The DNA of the CDR3 is TGCGCCAGCAGCTACGGGGGGCAGTACAATGAGCAGTTCTTC. This gives the protein CASSYGGQYNEQFF.

The V and J genes are TRBV30 and TRBJ1-6; 10 bases match TRBD1. Germline V CDR1 and CDR2: GTSNPN, SVGIG (reference sequence). This CDR3 region has 13 residues. Trimming cost V 5 bases and J 9 bases; bases outside gene matches: 4. CDR3 sequence: CAWRDRGSSPLHF. CDR3 nucleotide sequence: TGTGCCTGGCGGGACAGGGGTAGTTCACCCCTCCACTTT.

The V and J genes are TRBV7-8 and TRBJ1-1; no reliable D call. Germline loops: CDR1 SGHVS, CDR2 FQNEAQ. V was pared by 2 bases and J by 1 base, with 11 bases between. CDR3 length equals 15 residues. The CDR3 DNA follows: TGTGCCAGCAGCTTAATGTCCACCCAGAACACTGAAGCTTTCTTT. Its protein is CASSLMSTQNTEAFF.

The chain joins TRBV12-3 or TRBV12-4 to TRBJ2-5, with 9 bases identical to TRBD1. This CDR3 is built from 14 residues. The J segment lost 5 bases and the V segment lost 6 bases, leaving 7 bases of the junction unmatched. CDR3 sequence reads: CASSRGQGGETQYF. CDR3 in DNA: TGTGCCAGCAGCCGGGGACAGGGTGGGGAGACCCAGTACTTC.

This chain connects TRBV7-2 to TRBJ2-3; 9 bases align to TRBD2. The CDR3 is 17 residues long. Germline V lookup: CDR1 SGHTA, CDR2 FQGNSA. V lost 5 bases, J lost 2 bases, and 11 bases stayed unmatched. The CDR3 DNA follows: TGTGCCAGCAGCCGCAGACCGACTAGCGGCGACACAGATACGCAGTATTTT. Translating gives CASSRRPTSGDTDTQYF.

This sequence joins TRBV20-1 and TRBJ1-6; 9 bases match TRBD1. Germline-derived CDR1 and CDR2 are DFQATT and SNEGSKA (reference sequence). The CDR3 runs to 16 residues. J gave up 9 bases and V 0 bases, and 9 bases lay outside the gene matches. In DNA, the CDR3 is TGCAGTGCTAGAGAGGGGGCAGGGACAGGGAGTTCACCCCTCCACTTT. Amino acids: CSAREGAGTGSSPLHF.

This clonotype has just a few counts. The rearrangement uses TRBV2 and TRBJ2-1, with TRBD2 matching over 8 bases. The V gene's germline CDR1 is SNHLY and CDR2 FYNNEI. The CDR3 has 13 amino acids. V gave up 4 bases and J gave up 5 bases; unmatched junction bases: 1. This CDR3 reads CASSGAGDNEQFF. The CDR3 DNA reads TGTGCCAGCAGTGGAGCGGGGGACAATGAGCAGTTCTTC.

The chain links TRBV6-2 or TRBV6-3 to TRBJ1-1; D unresolved. Trimming took off 4 bases at V and 3 bases at J, with 6 bases between the two ends. The CDR3 consists of 12 residues. The germline V gene encodes CDR1 MNHEY and CDR2 SVGEGT. CDR3 region: CASSSTYTEAFF. DNA of the CDR3: TGTGCCAGCAGTTCCACCTACACTGAAGCTTTCTTT.

This clonotype was detected a few times. The chain employs TRBV6-2 or TRBV6-3 and TRBJ2-1, with 7 bases fitting TRBD2. The CDR3 loop spans 16 amino acids. From germline, CDR1 is MNHEY and CDR2 SVGEGT. With V trimmed by 5 bases and J by 2 bases, 9 bases remained unmatched. CDR3 DNA: TGTGCCAGCAGTCCCCACAAAGCGGGGACCTACAATGAGCAGTTCTTC. It translates to CASSPHKAGTYNEQFF.

The chain uses TRBV4-1 and TRBJ2-3; TRBD2 might be the D (6 bases). This CDR3 comprises 16 residues. V was shortened by 1 base and J by 4 bases, with 15 bases between the two germline ends. Germline CDR1 reads MGHRA; CDR2 reads YSYEKL. The CDR3 here is CASSQGRAKGADTQYF. CDR3 DNA: TGCGCCAGCAGCCAAGGGAGGGCCAAAGGGGCAGATACGCAGTATTTT.

The chain is built from TRBV12-3 or TRBV12-4 and TRBJ1-5; D gene uncertain. Trimming took off 6 bases at V and 3 bases at J, with 15 bases between the two ends. The CDR3 length is 15 residues. This CDR3 reads CASSPGPNLNQPQHF. The DNA for the CDR3 is TGTGCCAGCAGCCCCGGACCGAACCTCAATCAGCCCCAGCATTTT.

The V and J genes are TRBV13 and TRBJ1-2; tentative D call: TRBD1 (6 bases). V was cut by 3 bases and J by 1 base, with 9 bases left in between. The CDR3 totals 14 residues. Germline CDR1 is PRHDT and CDR2 is FYEKMQ (reference sequence). CDR3 region: CASSFQDSNYGYTF. CDR3 bases: TGTGCCAGCAGCTTCCAGGACAGTAACTATGGCTACACCTTC.

This clonotype showed up just a few times. This rearrangement joins TRBV7-8 to TRBJ2-6, with 10 bases that match TRBD1. CDR3 size: 19 residues. V lost 6 bases, J lost 0 bases, and 11 bases stayed unmatched. Germline CDR1 reads SGHVS; CDR2 reads FQNEAQ. The CDR3 sequence: CASRTLGTGETSGANVLTF. CDR3 DNA: TGTGCCAGCAGGACACTGGGGACAGGGGAGACCTCTGGGGCCAACGTCCTGACTTTC.

This chain connects TRBV6-2 or TRBV6-3 to TRBJ2-7, with D perhaps given as TRBD1 or TRBD2 (6 bases each). This CDR3 has 15 amino acids. Trimming shortened V by 4 bases and J by 5 bases, and 18 bases separated the two germline ends. Looked up from germline, CDR1 is MNHEY and CDR2 is SVGEGT. The CDR3 region is CASSFGGLLRDEQYF. CDR3 DNA sequence: TGTGCCAGCAGTTTTGGGGGGCTTTTAAGGGACGAGCAGTACTTC.

Written as DNA, the CDR3 is TGTGCTAGTGGTTTTGGGCTACAGGGAGATTCACCCCTCCACTTT. Residues: CASGFGLQGDSPLHF. The genes are TRBV12-5 and TRBJ1-6; possibly TRBD1 for D (6 bases). This CDR3 comprises 15 residues. V was trimmed by 3 bases and J by 8 bases, leaving 14 bases between them. Germline CDR1 is LGHNT and CDR2 is FRNRAP.

The chain recombines TRBV20-1 with TRBJ2-3; perhaps TRBD1 as D (6 bases). The germline V gene encodes CDR1 DFQATT and CDR2 SNEGSKA (reference sequence). The CDR3 length is 15 residues. V shed 0 bases and J shed 9 bases, with 19 bases lying between them. The CDR3 coding sequence is TGCAGTGCTAGAGATCAGGGGACCCCCTCCACCACGCAGTATTTT. This gives the protein CSARDQGTPSTTQYF.

The chain is built from TRBV6-2 or TRBV6-3 and TRBJ2-1, with 9 positions matching TRBD2. The CDR3 is 17 amino acids. The germline CDR1 and CDR2 sequences are MNHEY and SVGEGT. V shed 2 bases, J shed 8 bases, and the junction held 13 bases outside the gene matches. The CDR3 bases are TGTGCCAGCAGTTACCCATTAGGGTCGGCTAGCGGGGATGAGCAGTTCTTC. Its protein product is CASSYPLGSASGDEQFF.